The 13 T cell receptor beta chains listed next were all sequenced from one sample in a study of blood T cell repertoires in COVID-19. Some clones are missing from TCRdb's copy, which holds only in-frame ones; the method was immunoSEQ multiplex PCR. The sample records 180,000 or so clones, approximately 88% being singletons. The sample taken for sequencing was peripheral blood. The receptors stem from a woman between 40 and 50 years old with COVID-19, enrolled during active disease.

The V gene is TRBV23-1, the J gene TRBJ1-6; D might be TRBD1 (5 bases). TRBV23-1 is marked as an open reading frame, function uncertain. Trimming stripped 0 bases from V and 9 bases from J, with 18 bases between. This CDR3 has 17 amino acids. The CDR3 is CASSQSCGGRSFSPLHF. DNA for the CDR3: TGCGCCAGCAGTCAATCGTGCGGGGGACGCAGTTTTTCACCCCTCCACTTT.

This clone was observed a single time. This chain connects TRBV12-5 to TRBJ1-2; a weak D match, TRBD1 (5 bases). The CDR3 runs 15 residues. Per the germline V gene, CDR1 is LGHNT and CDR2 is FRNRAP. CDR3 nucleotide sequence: TGTGCAAAGGATTCGCGCCAGGGTACGAGCTATGGCTACACCTTC. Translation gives CAKDSRQGTSYGYTF.

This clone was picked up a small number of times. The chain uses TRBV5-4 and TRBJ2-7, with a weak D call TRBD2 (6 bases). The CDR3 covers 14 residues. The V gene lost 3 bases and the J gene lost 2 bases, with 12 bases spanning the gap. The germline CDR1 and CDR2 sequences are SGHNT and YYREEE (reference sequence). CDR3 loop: CASSSGTGAYEQYF. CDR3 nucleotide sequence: TGTGCCAGCAGCTCCGGGACGGGGGCCTACGAGCAGTACTTC.

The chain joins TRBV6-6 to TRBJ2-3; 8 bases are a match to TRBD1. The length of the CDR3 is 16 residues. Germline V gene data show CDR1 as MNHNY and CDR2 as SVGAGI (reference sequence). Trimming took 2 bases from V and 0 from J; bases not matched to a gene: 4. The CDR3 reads CASSYLTGASTDTQYF. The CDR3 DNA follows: TGTGCCAGCAGTTACCTGACAGGGGCTAGCACAGATACGCAGTATTTT.

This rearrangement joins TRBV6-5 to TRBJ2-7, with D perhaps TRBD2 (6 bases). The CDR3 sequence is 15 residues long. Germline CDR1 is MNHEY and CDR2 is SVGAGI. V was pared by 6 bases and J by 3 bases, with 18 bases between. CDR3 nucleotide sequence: TGTGCCAGCAGCCGAAAGCCGGGACTGGGCTACGAGCAGTACTTC. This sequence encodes CASSRKPGLGYEQYF.

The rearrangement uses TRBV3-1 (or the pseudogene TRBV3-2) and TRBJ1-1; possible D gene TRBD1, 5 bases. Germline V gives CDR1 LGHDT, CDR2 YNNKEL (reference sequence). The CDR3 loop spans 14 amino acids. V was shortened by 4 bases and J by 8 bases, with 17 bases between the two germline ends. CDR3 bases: TGTGCCAGCAGCCTCGCAGGGCGCCTCCAGGAAGCTTTCTTT. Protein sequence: CASSLAGRLQEAFF.

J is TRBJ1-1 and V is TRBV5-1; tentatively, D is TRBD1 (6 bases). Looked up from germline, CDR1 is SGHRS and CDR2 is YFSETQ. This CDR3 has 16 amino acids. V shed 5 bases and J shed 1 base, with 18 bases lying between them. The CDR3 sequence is CASSPLNRAGNTEAFF. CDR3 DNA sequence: TGCGCCAGCAGTCCCTTAAACAGGGCGGGGAACACTGAAGCTTTCTTT.

The CDR3 sequence is CASSQYLAGGLTGELFF. CDR3 DNA: TGCGCCAGCAGTCAGTACCTAGCGGGGGGCCTCACCGGGGAGCTGTTTTTT. The genes are TRBV23-1 and TRBJ2-2; 11 bases align to TRBD2. TRBV23-1 is reported as an ORF; its role is uncertain. This CDR3 is built from 17 residues. V shed 3 bases, J shed 4 bases, and the junction held 7 bases outside the gene matches.

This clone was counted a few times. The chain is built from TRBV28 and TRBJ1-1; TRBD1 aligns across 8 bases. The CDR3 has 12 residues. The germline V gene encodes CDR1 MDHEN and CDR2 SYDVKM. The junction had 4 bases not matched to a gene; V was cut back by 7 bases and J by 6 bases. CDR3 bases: TGTGCCAGCACCAGGGGGCAGGCTGAAGCTTTCTTT. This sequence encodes CASTRGQAEAFF.

The DNA for the CDR3 is TGTGCCAGCAGTGAAGCCAGGGATGGAGTGACCCAGTACTTC. Translated, it gives CASSEARDGVTQYF. The chain has TRBV2 and TRBJ2-5; tentatively, D is TRBD1 (5 bases). The V end was cut by 0 bases, the J end by 7 bases, with 12 bases between. Germline CDR1 reads SNHLY; CDR2 reads FYNNEI. The CDR3 has 14 amino acids.

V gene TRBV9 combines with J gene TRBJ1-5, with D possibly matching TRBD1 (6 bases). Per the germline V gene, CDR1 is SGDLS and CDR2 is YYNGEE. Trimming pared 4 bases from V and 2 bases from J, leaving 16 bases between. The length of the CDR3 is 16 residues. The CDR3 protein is CASSRGGDTRNQPQHF. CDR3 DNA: TGTGCCAGCAGCCGAGGGGGGGACACTCGCAATCAGCCCCAGCATTTT. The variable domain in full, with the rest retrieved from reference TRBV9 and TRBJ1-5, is DSGVTQTPKHLITATGQRVTLRCSPRSGDLSVYWYQQSLDQGLQFLIQYYNGEERAKGNILERFSAQQFPDLHSELNLSSLELGDSALYFCASSRGGDTRNQPQHFGDGTRLSIL.

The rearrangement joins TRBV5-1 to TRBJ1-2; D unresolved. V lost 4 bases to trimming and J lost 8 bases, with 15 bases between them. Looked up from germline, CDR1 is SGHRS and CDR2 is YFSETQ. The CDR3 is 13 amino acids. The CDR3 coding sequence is TGCGCCAGCAGCCCGTCACTAGGTGCGGGCTACACCTTC. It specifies CASSPSLGAGYTF. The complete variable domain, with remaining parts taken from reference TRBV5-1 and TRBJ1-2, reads KAGVTQTPRYLIKTRGQQVTLSCSPISGHRSVSWYQQTPGQGLQFLFEYFSETQRNKGNFPGRFSGRQFSNSRSEMNVSTLELGDSALYLCASSPSLGAGYTFGSGTRLTVV.

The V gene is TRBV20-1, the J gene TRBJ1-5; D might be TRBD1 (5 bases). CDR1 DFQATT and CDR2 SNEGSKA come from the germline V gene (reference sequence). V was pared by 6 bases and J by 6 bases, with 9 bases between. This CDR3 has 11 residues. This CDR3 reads CSAQDSQPQHF. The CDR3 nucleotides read TGCAGTGCCCAAGACAGTCAGCCCCAGCATTTT.